This T cell receptor (beta chain) originates from a study of blood T cell repertoires in COVID-19. Overall study: The United States, Italy and Spain provided the acute and convalescent COVID-19 samples. From T cells, B-cell-depleted T cells, or PBMCs came the material, which was cDNA or gDNA.

The CDR3 sequence is 14 residues long. The ends lost 0 bases at V and 3 bases at J; junction bases unmatched: 3. Germline CDR1 reads SGHDT; CDR2 reads YYEEEE. The sample holds one count of this clone. Libraries were prepared by immunoSEQ multiplex PCR; TCRdb keeps only in-frame clonotypes and omits some of them. Of fewer than 350,000 clones listed, 87% are singletons. It was during active infection that Seattle patients were enrolled and then longitudinally followed. The rearrangement uses TRBV5-6 and TRBJ2-7; 7 positions agree with TRBD1. Sequenced sample: peripheral blood. This receptor was obtained from a man between 25 and 39 years old with COVID-19, enrolled during active disease. In DNA form, the CDR3 reads TGTGCCAGCAGCTTGGGGGACAGCTACTACGAGCAGTACTTC. Its protein is CASSLGDSYYEQYF.